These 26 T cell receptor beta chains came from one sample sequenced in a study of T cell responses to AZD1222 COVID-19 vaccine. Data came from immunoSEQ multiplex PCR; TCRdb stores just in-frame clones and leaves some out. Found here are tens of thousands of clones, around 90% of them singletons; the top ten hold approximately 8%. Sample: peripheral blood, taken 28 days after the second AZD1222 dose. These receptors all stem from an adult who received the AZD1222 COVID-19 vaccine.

The CDR3 DNA follows: TGCGCCAGCAGCTTGCAGAGGGTGGGAGAATCACCCCTCCACTTT. Its translation: CASSLQRVGESPLHF. The chain links TRBV5-1 to TRBJ1-6; D remains unclear. The ends were cut back, 1 base at V and 10 bases at J, with 15 bases in the middle. The CDR3 spans 15 residues. From germline, CDR1 is SGHRS and CDR2 YFSETQ. The whole variable domain, filled in from reference TRBV5-1 and TRBJ1-6, reads KAGVTQTPRYLIKTRGQQVTLSCSPISGHRSVSWYQQTPGQGLQFLFEYFSETQRNKGNFPGRFSGRQFSNSRSEMNVSTLELGDSALYLCASSLQRVGESPLHFGNGTRLTVT.

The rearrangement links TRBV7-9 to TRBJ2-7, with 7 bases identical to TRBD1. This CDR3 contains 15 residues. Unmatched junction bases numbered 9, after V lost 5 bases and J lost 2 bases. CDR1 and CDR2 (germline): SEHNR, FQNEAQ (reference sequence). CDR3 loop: CASSQGTALPYEQYF. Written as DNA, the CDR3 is TGTGCCAGCAGCCAAGGGACAGCCTTACCCTACGAGCAGTACTTC.

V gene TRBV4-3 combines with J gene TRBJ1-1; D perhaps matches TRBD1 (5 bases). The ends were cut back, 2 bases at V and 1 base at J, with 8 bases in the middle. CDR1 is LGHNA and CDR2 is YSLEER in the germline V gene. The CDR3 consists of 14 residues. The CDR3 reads CASSQRGWNTEAFF. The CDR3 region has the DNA TGCGCCAGCAGCCAAAGGGGTTGGAACACTGAAGCTTTCTTT.

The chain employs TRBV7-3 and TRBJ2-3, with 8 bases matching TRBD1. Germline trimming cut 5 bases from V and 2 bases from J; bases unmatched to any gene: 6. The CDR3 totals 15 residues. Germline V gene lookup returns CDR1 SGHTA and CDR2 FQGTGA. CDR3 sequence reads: CASSAGTGNTDTQYF. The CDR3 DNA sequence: TGTGCCAGCAGCGCCGGGACAGGAAACACAGATACGCAGTATTTT.

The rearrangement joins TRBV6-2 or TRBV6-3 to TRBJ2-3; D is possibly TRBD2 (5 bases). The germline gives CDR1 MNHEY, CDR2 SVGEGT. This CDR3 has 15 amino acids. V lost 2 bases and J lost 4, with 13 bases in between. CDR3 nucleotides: TGTGCCAGCAGTTACCTCGGCGCGGGTGCAGATACGCAGTATTTT. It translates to CASSYLGAGADTQYF.

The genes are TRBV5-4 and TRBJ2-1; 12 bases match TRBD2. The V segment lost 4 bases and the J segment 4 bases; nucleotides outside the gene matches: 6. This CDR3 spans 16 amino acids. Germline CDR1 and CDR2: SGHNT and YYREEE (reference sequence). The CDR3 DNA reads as TGTGCCAGCAGCCGGCAACTAGCGGGGGGTTACAATGAGCAGTTCTTC. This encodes CASSRQLAGGYNEQFF.

The DNA for the CDR3 is TGTGCCAGCAGGCCAAGTGGGGGAGGGCAAGACAATGAGCAGTTCTTC. Its protein product is CASRPSGGGQDNEQFF. J is TRBJ2-1 and V is TRBV11-2; TRBD2 matches at 7 bases. Germline V gene sequence: CDR1 SGHAT, CDR2 FQNNGV. There are 16 residues in the CDR3. Unmatched junction bases numbered 13, after V lost 6 bases and J lost 5 bases.

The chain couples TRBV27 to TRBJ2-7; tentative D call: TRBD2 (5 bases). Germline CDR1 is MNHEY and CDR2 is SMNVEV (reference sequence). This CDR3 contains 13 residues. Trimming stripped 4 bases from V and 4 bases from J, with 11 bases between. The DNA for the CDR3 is TGTGCCAGCAGTTGGGGAGTCGGGTACGAGCAGTACTTC. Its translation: CASSWGVGYEQYF.

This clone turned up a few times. CDR3 in DNA: TGTGCCAGCAGCTTGACCGGACAGGGGTCTAACGAGCAGTACTTC. Encoded protein: CASSLTGQGSNEQYF. The rearrangement links TRBV7-6 to TRBJ2-7; 9 nucleotides line up with TRBD1. Germline trimming cut 3 bases from V and 5 bases from J; bases unmatched to any gene: 8. The CDR3 consists of 15 residues. Per germline, CDR1 SGHVS and CDR2 FNYEAQ.

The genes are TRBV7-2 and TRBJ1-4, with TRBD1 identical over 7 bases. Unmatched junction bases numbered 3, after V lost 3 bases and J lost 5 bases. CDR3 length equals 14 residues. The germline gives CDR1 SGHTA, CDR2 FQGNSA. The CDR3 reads CASSFQQGNEKLFF. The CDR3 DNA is TGTGCCAGCAGCTTCCAACAGGGGAATGAAAAACTGTTTTTT.

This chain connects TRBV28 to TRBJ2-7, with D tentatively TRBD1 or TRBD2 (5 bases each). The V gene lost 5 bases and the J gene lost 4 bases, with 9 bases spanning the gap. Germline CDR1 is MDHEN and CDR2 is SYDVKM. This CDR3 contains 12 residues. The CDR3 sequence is CASSEGPYEQYF. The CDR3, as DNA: TGTGCCAGCAGTGAGGGGCCTTACGAGCAGTACTTC.

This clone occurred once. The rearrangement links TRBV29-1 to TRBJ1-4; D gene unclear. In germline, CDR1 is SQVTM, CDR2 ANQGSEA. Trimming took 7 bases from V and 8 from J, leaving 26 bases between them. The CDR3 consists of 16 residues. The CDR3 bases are TGCAGCGCCTCCCTGGACCCCGGTTTTCGGGAGGAAAAACTGTTTTTT. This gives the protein CSASLDPGFREEKLFF.

The CDR3 DNA reads as TGCGCCAGCAGGCCGGCGGGGACAGTTACTTACGAGCAGTACTTC. It is translated as CASRPAGTVTYEQYF. The chain employs TRBV4-1 and TRBJ2-7; tentatively, D is TRBD1 (7 bases). CDR1 is MGHRA and CDR2 is YSYEKL in the germline V gene. With 6 bases removed from V and 4 bases from J, the gap between germline ends came to 19 bases. The CDR3 sequence is 15 residues long.

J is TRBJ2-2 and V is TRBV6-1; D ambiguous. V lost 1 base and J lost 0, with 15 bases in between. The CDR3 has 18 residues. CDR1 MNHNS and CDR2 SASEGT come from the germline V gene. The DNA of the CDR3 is TGTGCCAGCAGTGAAGACCCCTATGCACATTCGAACACCGGGGAGCTGTTTTTT. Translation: CASSEDPYAHSNTGELFF.

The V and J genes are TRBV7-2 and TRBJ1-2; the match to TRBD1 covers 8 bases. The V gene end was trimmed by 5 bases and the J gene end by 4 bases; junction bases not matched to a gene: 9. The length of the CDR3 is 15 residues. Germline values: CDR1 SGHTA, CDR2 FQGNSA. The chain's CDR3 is CASSPRDRLLYGYTF. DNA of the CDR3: TGTGCCAGCAGCCCCCGGGACAGGTTACTCTATGGCTACACCTTC.

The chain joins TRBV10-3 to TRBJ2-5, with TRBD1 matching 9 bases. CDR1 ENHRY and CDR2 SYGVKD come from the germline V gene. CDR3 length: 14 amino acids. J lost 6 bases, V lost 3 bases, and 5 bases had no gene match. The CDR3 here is CAISDGTGSQTQYF. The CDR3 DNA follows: TGTGCCATCAGTGACGGGACAGGGTCACAGACCCAGTACTTC.

CDR3 nucleotides: TGTGCCTGGAGCGTGGGGGGAATTAGAACAGAGTACTTC. Its protein is CAWSVGGIRTEYF. V usage is TRBV30 and J usage is TRBJ2-7, with a tentative D call TRBD2 (6 bases). CDR1 is GTSNPN and CDR2 is SVGIG in the germline V gene (reference sequence). Trimming cost V 3 bases and J 11 bases, with 20 bases left between them. This CDR3 has 13 residues.

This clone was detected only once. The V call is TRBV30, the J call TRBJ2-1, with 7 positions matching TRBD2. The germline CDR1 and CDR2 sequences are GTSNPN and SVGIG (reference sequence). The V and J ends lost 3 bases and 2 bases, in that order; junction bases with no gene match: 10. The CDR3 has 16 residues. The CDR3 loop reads CAWRLGGSRAYNEQFF. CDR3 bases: TGTGCCTGGAGATTGGGGGGGAGTAGAGCCTACAATGAGCAGTTCTTC. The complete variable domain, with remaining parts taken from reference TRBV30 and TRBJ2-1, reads SQTIHQWPATLVQPVGSPLSLECTVEGTSNPNLYWYRQAAGRGLQLLFYSVGIGQISSEVPQNLSASRPQDRQFILSSKKLLLSDSGFYLCAWRLGGSRAYNEQFFGPGTRLTVL.

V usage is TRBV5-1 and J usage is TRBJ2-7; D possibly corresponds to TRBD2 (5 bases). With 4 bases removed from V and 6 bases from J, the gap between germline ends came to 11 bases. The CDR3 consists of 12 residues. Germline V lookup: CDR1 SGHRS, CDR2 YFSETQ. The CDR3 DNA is TGCGCCAGCAGCAGAGAGGGTGCCGAGCAGTACTTC. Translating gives CASSREGAEQYF.

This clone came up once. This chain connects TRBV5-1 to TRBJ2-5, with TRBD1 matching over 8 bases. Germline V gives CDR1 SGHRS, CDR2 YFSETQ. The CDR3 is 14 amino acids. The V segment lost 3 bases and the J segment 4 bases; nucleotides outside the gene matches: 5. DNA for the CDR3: TGCGCCAGCAGCTCGCAGGGGGCGGGAGAGACCCAGTACTTC. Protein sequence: CASSSQGAGETQYF. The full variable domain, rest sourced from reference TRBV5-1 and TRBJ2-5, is KAGVTQTPRYLIKTRGQQVTLSCSPISGHRSVSWYQQTPGQGLQFLFEYFSETQRNKGNFPGRFSGRQFSNSRSEMNVSTLELGDSALYLCASSSQGAGETQYFGPGTRLLVL.

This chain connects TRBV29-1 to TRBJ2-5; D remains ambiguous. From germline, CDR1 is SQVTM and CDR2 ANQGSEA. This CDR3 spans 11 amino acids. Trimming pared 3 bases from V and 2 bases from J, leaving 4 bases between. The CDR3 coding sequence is TGCAGCGTTGACCGGCAAGAGACCCAGTACTTC. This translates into CSVDRQETQYF.

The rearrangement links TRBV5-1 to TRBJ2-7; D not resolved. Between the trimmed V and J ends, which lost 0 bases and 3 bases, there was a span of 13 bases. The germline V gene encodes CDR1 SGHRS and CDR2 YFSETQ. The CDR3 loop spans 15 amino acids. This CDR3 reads CASSLGPGRSYEQYF. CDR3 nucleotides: TGCGCCAGCAGCTTGGGGCCGGGCAGGAGCTACGAGCAGTACTTC.

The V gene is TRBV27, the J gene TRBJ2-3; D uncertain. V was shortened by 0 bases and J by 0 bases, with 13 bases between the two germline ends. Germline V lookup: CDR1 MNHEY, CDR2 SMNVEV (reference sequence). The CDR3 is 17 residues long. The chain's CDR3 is CASSLSPGYRSTDTQYF. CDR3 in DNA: TGTGCCAGCAGTTTATCTCCCGGGTACCGTAGCACAGATACGCAGTATTTT.

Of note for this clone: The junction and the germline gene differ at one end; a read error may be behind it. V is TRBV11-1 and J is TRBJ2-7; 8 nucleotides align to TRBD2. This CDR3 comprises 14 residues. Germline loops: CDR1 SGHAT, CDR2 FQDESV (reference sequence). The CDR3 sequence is CASSSGTGVRTFIF. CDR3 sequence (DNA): TGTGCCAGCAGTAGCGGGACGGGGGTTCGAACTTTCATATTC.

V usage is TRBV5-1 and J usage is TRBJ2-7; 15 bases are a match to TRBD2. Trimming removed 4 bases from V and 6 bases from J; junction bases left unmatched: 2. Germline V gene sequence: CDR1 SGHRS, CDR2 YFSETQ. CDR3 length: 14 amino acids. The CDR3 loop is CASSQGLAGGEQYF. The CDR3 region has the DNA TGCGCCAGCAGCCAGGGACTAGCGGGAGGCGAGCAGTACTTC.

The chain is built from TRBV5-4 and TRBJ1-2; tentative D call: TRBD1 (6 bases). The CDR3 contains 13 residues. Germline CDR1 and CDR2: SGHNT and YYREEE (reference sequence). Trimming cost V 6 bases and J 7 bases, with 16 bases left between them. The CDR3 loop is CASNVGHRGGYTF. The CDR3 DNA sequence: TGTGCCAGCAACGTGGGACACAGAGGTGGCTACACCTTC. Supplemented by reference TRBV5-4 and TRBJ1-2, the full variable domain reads ETGVTQSPTHLIKTRGQQVTLRCSSQSGHNTVSWYQQALGQGPQFIFQYYREEENGRGNFPPRFSGLQFPNYSSELNVNALELDDSALYLCASNVGHRGGYTFGSGTRLTVV.